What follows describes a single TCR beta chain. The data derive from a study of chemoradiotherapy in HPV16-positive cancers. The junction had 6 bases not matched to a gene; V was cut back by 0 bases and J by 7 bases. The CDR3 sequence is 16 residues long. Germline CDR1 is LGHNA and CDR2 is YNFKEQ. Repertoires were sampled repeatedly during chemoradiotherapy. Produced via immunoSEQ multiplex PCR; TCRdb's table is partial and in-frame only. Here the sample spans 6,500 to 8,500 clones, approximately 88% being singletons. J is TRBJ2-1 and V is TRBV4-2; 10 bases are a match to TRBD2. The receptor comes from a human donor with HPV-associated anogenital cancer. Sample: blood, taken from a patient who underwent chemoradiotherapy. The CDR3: CASSQDQAAGGNEQFF. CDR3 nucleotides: TGTGCCAGCAGCCAAGATCAGGCAGCGGGGGGGAATGAGCAGTTCTTC.